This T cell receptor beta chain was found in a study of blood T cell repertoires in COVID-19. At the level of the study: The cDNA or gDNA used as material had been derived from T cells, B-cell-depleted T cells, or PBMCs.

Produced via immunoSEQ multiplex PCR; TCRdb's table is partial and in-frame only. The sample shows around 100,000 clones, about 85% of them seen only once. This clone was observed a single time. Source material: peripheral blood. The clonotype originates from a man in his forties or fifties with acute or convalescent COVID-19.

The CDR3 sequence is CASSQESAAYEQYF. Here the CDR3 DNA reads TGTGCCAGCAGCCAAGAGTCGGCGGCCTACGAGCAGTACTTC. The V call is TRBV14, the J call TRBJ2-7; no clear D. This CDR3 region has 14 residues. The V end lost 0 bases, the J end lost 2 bases, and 8 bases lay between the germline ends. Germline loops: CDR1 SGHDN, CDR2 FVKESK.